A single sample is the source of the 9 T cell receptor beta chains below, sequenced in a study of T cells after yellow fever vaccination. TCRdb reanalysed the 5' RACE reads using MiXCR and keeps one entry per CDR3 protein. In the table there are 250,000 to 300,000 distinct CDR3 sequences, about 5.2% of which are singletons. Specimen: CD4+ T cells sorted from PBMCs, collected on the day of the yellow fever booster vaccination. The receptors were sampled from a man between 18 and 29 years old who received the YFV17D yellow fever vaccine.

The V and J genes are TRBV27 and TRBJ1-4; possibly TRBD1 for D (6 bases). Germline-derived CDR1 and CDR2 are MNHEY and SMNVEV (reference sequence). V lost 2 bases and J 6 bases, leaving 13 bases between the germline ends. This CDR3 has 15 amino acids. The CDR3 reads CASSLQQGPYEKLFF. Here the CDR3 DNA reads TGTGCCAGCAGTTTACAACAGGGTCCCTATGAAAAACTGTTTTTT. Drawing the rest from reference TRBV27 and TRBJ1-4, the complete variable domain is EAQVTQNPRYLITVTGKKLTVTCSQNMNHEYMSWYRQDPGLGLRQIYYSMNVEVTDKGDVPEGYKVSRKEKRNFPLILESPSPNQTSLYFCASSLQQGPYEKLFFGSGTQLSVL.

This clonotype was counted only a few times. This chain links TRBV12-3 or TRBV12-4 with TRBJ1-3; D ambiguous. Trimming left V 3 bases short and J 3 bases short, with 6 bases between. The CDR3 has 13 residues. In nucleotides, the CDR3 is TGTGCCAGCAGTTTCATGGTTGGAAACACCATATATTTT. Its protein product is CASSFMVGNTIYF.

The chain couples TRBV9 to TRBJ2-3; a weak D match, TRBD1 (6 bases). Germline V gene lookup returns CDR1 SGDLS and CDR2 YYNGEE. The CDR3 has 15 residues. Trimming pared 4 bases from V and 2 bases from J, leaving 14 bases between. Written as DNA, the CDR3 is TGTGCCAGCAGCATCAGGGGTCCCAACACAGATACGCAGTATTTT. Protein product: CASSIRGPNTDTQYF. The whole variable domain, remainder taken from reference TRBV9 and TRBJ2-3, is DSGVTQTPKHLITATGQRVTLRCSPRSGDLSVYWYQQSLDQGLQFLIQYYNGEERAKGNILERFSAQQFPDLHSELNLSSLELGDSALYFCASSIRGPNTDTQYFGPGTRLTVL.

The rearrangement joins TRBV5-1 to TRBJ1-2; 8 nucleotides agree with TRBD1. The CDR3 sequence is 16 residues long. Germline CDR1 and CDR2: SGHRS and YFSETQ. The V segment lost 0 bases and the J segment 6 bases; nucleotides outside the gene matches: 10. CDR3 amino acids: CASSLDLDREMDGYTF. The CDR3 DNA sequence: TGCGCCAGCAGCTTGGACCTGGACAGGGAAATGGATGGCTACACCTTC. Filled out from reference TRBV5-1 and TRBJ1-2, the complete variable domain reads KAGVTQTPRYLIKTRGQQVTLSCSPISGHRSVSWYQQTPGQGLQFLFEYFSETQRNKGNFPGRFSGRQFSNSRSEMNVSTLELGDSALYLCASSLDLDREMDGYTFGSGTRLTVV.

This clonotype was seen at least ten times. In DNA form, the CDR3 reads TGTGCCAGCAGCGTAAGGACGGCAAATTCACCCCTCCACTTT. Its translation: CASSVRTANSPLHF. The chain uses TRBV9 and TRBJ1-6, with unresolved D. The CDR3 consists of 14 residues. Germline V gene data show CDR1 as SGDLS and CDR2 as YYNGEE. V lost 1 base to trimming and J lost 7 bases, with 9 bases between them.

This clonotype appeared many times. This chain connects TRBV18 to TRBJ1-1, with D perhaps matching TRBD1 (5 bases). CDR3 length equals 12 residues. V lost 6 bases, J lost 6 bases, and 11 bases lay in between. Looked up from germline, CDR1 is KGHSH and CDR2 is LQKENI. CDR3 DNA: TGTGCCAGCTCCCAGGCGGGGGCTGAAGCTTTCTTT. Translation: CASSQAGAEAFF.

In this sample, this clonotype turned up a few times. The gene calls are TRBV6-5 and TRBJ2-2, with TRBD2 matching over 7 bases. Germline lookup yields CDR1 MNHEY and CDR2 SVGAGI. The CDR3 covers 14 residues. Losses at the gene ends were 9 bases for V and 4 bases for J; bases not matched to a gene: 8. CDR3 protein: CASSTPGGTGELFF. The CDR3 DNA follows: TGTGCCAGTTCGACACCGGGGGGCACCGGGGAGCTGTTTTTT.

This clonotype was picked up a small number of times. In DNA, the CDR3 is TGTGCCAGCAGCTTACAGCGGGCGGCCGAGCAGTACGTC. Encoded protein: CASSLQRAAEQYV. The chain uses TRBV11-1 and TRBJ2-7; tentatively, D is TRBD2 (6 bases). Trimming took off 2 bases at V and 6 bases at J, with 11 bases between the two ends. The CDR3 is 13 amino acids. Germline lookup yields CDR1 SGHAT and CDR2 FQDESV (reference sequence).

The V call is TRBV4-1, the J call TRBJ1-4; the D gene is possibly TRBD1 (6 bases). V lost 2 bases and J lost 8, with 15 bases in between. From germline, CDR1 is MGHRA and CDR2 YSYEKL. The CDR3 sequence is 15 residues long. The DNA of the CDR3 is TGCGCCAGCAGCCAAACAGGGACTAGAGGGGAAAAACTGTTTTTT. Translated: CASSQTGTRGEKLFF.